This TCR beta chain stems from a study of blood T cell repertoires in COVID-19. For the study at large: Italy, Spain and the United States were the sources of the convalescent and acute COVID-19 samples. The analysed material was cDNA or gDNA that came from T cells, B-cell-depleted T cells, or PBMCs.

The germline V gene has CDR1 MNHNY and CDR2 SVGAGI (reference sequence). The CDR3 is 16 residues long. The V and J ends lost 7 bases and 2 bases, in that order; junction bases with no gene match: 11. As processed by the authors: Amplification from reference gene primers served as the basis for estimated nucleated cell counts. TCRdb's copy holds only in-frame clones and misses some; the assay was immunoSEQ multiplex PCR. D and trimming come from the DNA, and the V and J calls and clone size come from that table. The repertoire includes about 220,000 clones, 80% of them detected once, and roughly 13% sits in the top ten. This clone showed up just a few times.

V gene TRBV6-6 combines with J gene TRBJ1-5; 7 bases line up with TRBD1. The sequence was obtained from a human donor in a cohort sampled during active COVID-19. The material sequenced was peripheral blood. The CDR3 DNA reads as TGTGCCAGCAAACTCCAAGGGGGCGAGGGCAATCAGCCCCAGCATTTT. It translates to CASKLQGGEGNQPQHF.